The rows below give T cell receptor beta chains drawn from one sample of a study of shared clonotypes between healthy human individuals. Repertoires were generated with immunoSEQ multiplex PCR, while TCRdb's copy carries only in-frame clones and drops some. The repertoire holds about 680,000 clones, with roughly nine tenths as singletons. Sequencing was performed on naive CD8+ T cells sorted from blood. The origin of the receptors is a man aged 25 to 40 in good health. CDR3s include the opening cysteine and the closing phenylalanine or tryptophan. D genes are given only for firm matches. Size values are once, few and many counts, or a class for expanded clones, and some rows have none.

V	J	size	D	CDR3	DNA
TRBV29-1	TRBJ2-7	few	NA	CSVGGTSSYEQYF	TGCAGCGTTGGTGGTACCAGCTCCTACGAGCAGTACTTC
TRBV18	TRBJ2-7	NA	TRBD2	CASSQPRGGRPYEQYF	TGTGCCAGCTCACAACCACGGGGCGGGAGGCCCTACGAGCAGTACTTC
TRBV2	TRBJ2-7	NA	TRBD2	CASSEGTSGSPSSYEQYF	TGTGCCAGCAGTGAGGGGACTAGCGGGAGCCCCAGCTCCTACGAGCAGTACTTC
TRBV11-2	TRBJ2-3	NA	TRBD1	CASSLFTGGAYTQYF	TGTGCCAGCAGCTTATTTACAGGGGGCGCGTATACGCAGTATTTT
TRBV1	TRBJ1-1	NA	NA	CTSSQGFPYTEAFF	TGCACCAGCAGCCAGGGCTTTCCCTACACTGAAGCTTTCTTT
TRBV7-9	TRBJ2-7	NA	NA	CASSAGSLGEQYF	TGTGCCAGCAGCGCAGGGTCCCTTGGCGAGCAGTACTTC
TRBV27	TRBJ2-2	NA	NA	CASRWNVGTGELFF	TGTGCCAGCAGGTGGAACGTAGGCACCGGGGAGCTGTTTTTT
TRBV9	TRBJ1-5	NA	NA	CASSVGLAGQPQHF	TGTGCCAGCAGCGTAGGGCTGGCAGGACAGCCCCAGCATTTT
TRBV6-1	TRBJ2-7	NA	TRBD1	CASSEIGTGSNEQYF	TGTGCCAGCAGTGAGATAGGGACAGGGAGTAACGAGCAGTACTTC
TRBV5-1	TRBJ1-1	NA	NA	CASSLDPGDPEAFF	TGCGCCAGCAGCTTGGATCCGGGCGACCCTGAAGCTTTCTTT
TRBV28	TRBJ1-2	NA	NA	CASSLSAGKDGYTF	TGTGCCAGCAGTTTATCGGCAGGGAAGGATGGCTACACCTTC
TRBV11-1	TRBJ2-1	NA	NA	CASSLYPRQGSSYNEQFF	TGTGCCAGCAGCTTATACCCCCGCCAGGGGAGCTCCTACAATGAGCAGTTCTTC
TRBV4-1	TRBJ2-7	NA	TRBD1	CASSQMKGGPGYEQYF	TGCGCCAGCAGCCAAATGAAAGGGGGCCCCGGCTACGAGCAGTACTTC
TRBV9	TRBJ2-1	NA	NA	CASSVAQGWNEQFF	TGTGCCAGCAGCGTAGCTCAGGGATGGAATGAGCAGTTCTTC
TRBV2	TRBJ2-7	once	TRBD2	CAVPSGRPAYEQYF	TGTGCCGTGCCTAGCGGGAGGCCCGCCTACGAGCAGTACTTC
TRBV9	TRBJ1-4	NA	TRBD1	CASSPTGGTNEKLFF	TGTGCCAGCAGCCCTACAGGGGGCACTAATGAAAAACTGTTTTTT
TRBV28	TRBJ1-1	NA	NA	CASSLGTRRNTEAFF	TGTGCCAGCAGTTTAGGGACGAGAAGGAACACTGAAGCTTTCTTT
TRBV7-8	TRBJ2-3	once	NA	CASSRPRAAHTDTQYF	TGTGCCAGCAGCCGCCCCCGGGCAGCACACACAGATACGCAGTATTTT
TRBV11-2	TRBJ2-7	NA	NA	CASSSSGFYEQYF	TGTGCCAGCAGCTCATCAGGGTTCTACGAGCAGTACTTC
TRBV7-9	TRBJ1-1	NA	TRBD1	CASSHSSDRPGYTEAFF	TGTGCCAGCAGCCATTCCTCGGACAGGCCAGGTTACACTGAAGCTTTCTTT
TRBV28	TRBJ2-7	NA	TRBD1	CASSRTGSSYEQYF	TGTGCCAGCAGTCGGACAGGGAGCTCCTACGAGCAGTACTTC
TRBV5-1	TRBJ2-3	NA	NA	CASSSFLRDWDSDTQYF	TGCGCCAGCAGCTCATTCCTCCGGGACTGGGATTCTGATACGCAGTATTTT
TRBV19	TRBJ2-1	NA	NA	CASSYSGSDEQFF	TGTGCCAGTTCATACTCAGGCTCGGATGAGCAGTTCTTC
TRBV19	TRBJ1-1	NA	TRBD1	CASSGTGAYKAFF	TGTGCCAGTAGCGGGACAGGGGCTTATAAAGCTTTCTTT
TRBV27	TRBJ2-7	NA	NA	CASSLLRLGMAYEQYF	TGTGCCAGCAGTTTATTGAGACTAGGGATGGCCTACGAGCAGTACTTC
TRBV29-1	TRBJ2-7	NA	NA	CSVEAGSYEQYF	TGCAGCGTTGAAGCGGGGAGCTACGAGCAGTACTTC
TRBV27	TRBJ1-2	NA	TRBD1	CASREGGQGTGYTF	TGTGCCAGCAGGGAAGGGGGACAGGGGACTGGCTACACCTTC
TRBV5-1	TRBJ1-1	NA	NA	CASSLGDSAATEAFF	TGCGCCAGCAGCTTGGGGGATTCAGCGGCAACTGAAGCTTTCTTT
TRBV7-2	TRBJ2-3	NA	TRBD2	CASSHLAVSTDTQYF	TGTGCCAGCAGTCACCTAGCGGTCAGCACAGATACGCAGTATTTT
TRBV2	TRBJ2-7	once	TRBD1	CASSTKQQGDPSEQYF	TGTGCCAGCAGTACAAAACAGCAGGGGGATCCGTCCGAGCAGTACTTC
TRBV29-1	TRBJ2-3	NA	TRBD1	CSVQTGTGGTDTQYF	TGCAGCGTCCAGACGGGGACAGGGGGCACAGATACGCAGTATTTT
TRBV28	TRBJ2-7	NA	TRBD1	CASSYRGLMDYEQYF	TGTGCCAGCAGTTACAGGGGCCTGATGGACTACGAGCAGTACTTC
TRBV19	TRBJ2-7	NA	NA	CASSIGPTPDEQYF	TGTGCCAGTAGTATAGGACCCACCCCCGACGAGCAGTACTTC
TRBV7-7	TRBJ2-3	NA	NA	CASSLSGGRGPADTQYF	TGTGCTAGCAGCTTGAGTGGAGGGAGAGGCCCCGCAGATACGCAGTATTTT
TRBV5-6	TRBJ2-3	NA	TRBD2	CASSSTEQLGLADTQYF	TGTGCCAGCAGCTCAACCGAACAACTAGGACTAGCGGATACGCAGTATTTT
TRBV7-6	TRBJ2-7	NA	NA	CASSLGGDPNYEQYF	TGTGCCAGCAGCTTAGGAGGGGACCCAAACTACGAGCAGTACTTC
TRBV5-1	TRBJ2-7	NA	NA	CAVLPAVQSSYEQYF	TGCGCCGTCCTCCCTGCGGTTCAAAGCTCCTACGAGCAGTACTTC
TRBV5-8	TRBJ2-5	NA	NA	CASSLGGAGVETQYF	TGTGCCAGCAGCTTGGGAGGGGCAGGAGTAGAGACCCAGTACTTC
TRBV7-9	TRBJ2-7	NA	NA	CASSFTSYEQYF	TGTGCCAGCAGCTTCACAAGCTACGAGCAGTACTTC
TRBV6-1	TRBJ1-5	NA	NA	CASSEIAGVPTQPQHF	TGTGCCAGCAGTGAGATTGCAGGAGTACCTACGCAGCCCCAGCATTTT